The 11 T cell receptor beta chains reported below all come from one sample, sequenced in a study of somatic mutations in cytotoxic T cells in rheumatoid arthritis. Profiling relied on immunoSEQ multiplex PCR, and the TCRdb table lists in-frame clones only, not all of them. The table lists 18,000 or so clones, about four fifths of them singletons, with about 8.1% in the top ten. Sequences were obtained from CD8+ T cells sorted from blood. The receptors stem from an adult with rheumatoid arthritis.

This sequence joins TRBV7-2 and TRBJ1-1, with D perhaps TRBD1 (5 bases). The CDR3 runs to 12 residues. Looked up from germline, CDR1 is SGHTA and CDR2 is FQGNSA. Trimming took 4 bases from V and 7 from J, leaving 10 bases between them. In DNA form, the CDR3 reads TGTGCCAGCAGCTCGCAGGGTCTTGAAGCTTTCTTT. Translating gives CASSSQGLEAFF.

This clone was seen more than once but under ten times. This sequence joins TRBV6-5 and TRBJ2-1, with 7 bases aligning to TRBD2. CDR1 is MNHEY and CDR2 is SVGAGI in the germline V gene. The CDR3 consists of 15 residues. Losses at the gene ends were 7 bases for V and 5 bases for J; bases not matched to a gene: 11. The CDR3 DNA follows: TGTGCCAGCACTTTTTCAGCGGGAAGCGACAATGAGCAGTTCTTC. It specifies CASTFSAGSDNEQFF.

The chain combines TRBV30 with TRBJ2-1; TRBD2 agrees at 10 bases. Germline V gives CDR1 GTSNPN, CDR2 SVGIG (reference sequence). J lost 2 bases, V lost 5 bases, and 6 bases had no gene match. The CDR3 loop spans 15 amino acids. The CDR3 loop reads CAWRLSGRTYNEQFF. The CDR3 DNA sequence: TGTGCCTGGCGACTTAGCGGGAGGACCTACAATGAGCAGTTCTTC. Drawing the rest from reference TRBV30 and TRBJ2-1, the complete variable domain is SQTIHQWPATLVQPVGSPLSLECTVEGTSNPNLYWYRQAAGRGLQLLFYSVGIGQISSEVPQNLSASRPQDRQFILSSKKLLLSDSGFYLCAWRLSGRTYNEQFFGPGTRLTVL.

DNA of the CDR3: TGTGCCTGGAGGGCAGGGCCACCCCTCCACTTT. It specifies CAWRAGPPLHF. The V and J genes are TRBV30 and TRBJ1-6; weak D call: TRBD1 (5 bases). Germline V gives CDR1 GTSNPN, CDR2 SVGIG (reference sequence). The CDR3 sequence is 11 residues long. V lost 3 bases and J 11 bases, leaving 8 bases between the germline ends.

This chain joins TRBV9 and TRBJ1-2; TRBD1 might be the D (6 bases). The germline CDR1 and CDR2 sequences are SGDLS and YYNGEE. V lost 0 bases and J 6 bases, leaving 21 bases between the germline ends. The CDR3 is 17 amino acids. The CDR3 bases are TGTGCCAGCAGCGTAGAGGAAGGGGGTGGGATGTTAAATGGCTACACCTTC. Residues: CASSVEEGGGMLNGYTF.

V is TRBV6-6 and J is TRBJ1-2, with D hard to call. The CDR3 has 10 amino acids. Germline CDR1 reads MNHNY; CDR2 reads SVGAGI (reference sequence). V lost 6 bases to trimming and J lost 11 bases, with 10 bases between them. The CDR3 is CASSGRGYTF. CDR3 DNA sequence: TGTGCCAGCAGCGGACGTGGTTACACCTTC.

The rearrangement links TRBV19 to TRBJ2-3; 10 bases are shared with TRBD2. Trimming took 3 bases from V and 1 from J; bases not matched to a gene: 7. This CDR3 has 17 residues. In germline, CDR1 is LNHDA, CDR2 SQIVND (reference sequence). CDR3 bases: TGTGCCAGTAGTATGATATTAGCGGGGGGTCGCACAGATACGCAGTATTTT. Protein product: CASSMILAGGRTDTQYF.

The rearrangement uses TRBV23-1 and TRBJ1-1; a weak D match, TRBD1 (6 bases). Being an ORF, TRBV23-1 has a function that is uncertain. Trimming pared 2 bases from V and 1 base from J, leaving 8 bases between. This CDR3 is 14 amino acids long. The CDR3 protein is CASSQKGQNTEAFF. The CDR3 DNA reads TGCGCCAGCAGTCAAAAGGGACAGAACACTGAAGCTTTCTTT.

V and J are TRBV7-6 and TRBJ1-1, with 10 bases matching TRBD1. The CDR3 loop spans 16 amino acids. Trimming took 0 bases from V and 5 from J; bases not matched to a gene: 6. The germline CDR1 and CDR2 sequences are SGHVS and FNYEAQ. CDR3 bases: TGTGCCAGCAGCTTAGCGGGGACAGGGGTTCGGACTGAAGCTTTCTTT. Translation gives CASSLAGTGVRTEAFF.

This chain uses TRBV4-1 with TRBJ2-1, with D possibly TRBD2 on 6 matching bases. The CDR3 extends over 18 amino acids. Germline lookup yields CDR1 MGHRA and CDR2 YSYEKL. Trimming left V 0 bases short and J 6 bases short, with 21 bases between. The CDR3 nucleotides read TGCGCCAGCAGCCAAGATGTCCTCGGGAGCCCGACGGGCAATGAGCAGTTCTTC. Its protein product is CASSQDVLGSPTGNEQFF.

This chain uses TRBV29-1 with TRBJ1-1, with a possible D match to TRBD1 (5 bases). This CDR3 has 11 amino acids. Germline V lookup: CDR1 SQVTM, CDR2 ANQGSEA. V was clipped by 3 bases and J by 11 bases, with 13 bases between them. The CDR3 nucleotides read TGCAGCGTTGAGCAGGGAGGCGTTGCTTTCTTT. It translates to CSVEQGGVAFF.